These T cell receptor beta chains were read from a single sample in a study of response to subunit inactivated influenza vaccine. TCRdb re-derived calls from the RT-PCR reads in MiXCR, one entry per CDR3 protein. Of 550,000 to 800,000 distinct CDR3 sequences in the sample, around 16% are singletons; the top ten hold 11%. This specimen consisted of PBMCs from blood, obtained less than 13 days after vaccination. Source of these receptors: a man in his fifties who received an inactivated influenza vaccine. CDR3s include the opening cysteine and the closing phenylalanine or tryptophan. D genes are given only for firm matches. Clone size appears in some rows only: once, few, many, or a class for an expanded clone.

>TRBJ2-4|-|few|TRBV4-3
TGCGCCAGCAGCCACACTACCGGGTACTTGGCCATTCAGTACTTC
CASSHTTGYLAIQYF
>TRBJ2-5|-|few|TRBV28
TGTGCCAGCAGCCGGACAGAGACCCAGTACTTC
CASSRTETQYF
>TRBJ2-2|TRBD2|-|TRBV28
TGTGCCAGCAGACGGGGACTAGCGGGGGGCACCGGTTCCCCCGGGGAGCTGTTTTTT
CASRRGLAGGTGSPGELFF
>TRBJ2-1|TRBD1|-|TRBV4-2
TGTGCCAGCAGCCAAGTGGCGACAGGGAACAATGAGCAGTTCTTC
CASSQVATGNNEQFF
>TRBJ1-2|-|-|TRBV7-2
TGTGCCAGCAGCGTTTCGTGGCGGGGGGGAGATGGCTACACCTTC
CASSVSWRGGDGYTF
>TRBJ2-3|-|few|TRBV5-1
TGCGCCAGCAGCTTGACCGGGAGAGAGGATACGCAGTATTTT
CASSLTGREDTQYF
>TRBJ2-3|TRBD2|-|TRBV6-2/TRBV6-3
TGTGCCAGCAGTCCTTCCCTATCTAGCGGGGGGGCCAGGAGCACAGATACGCAGTATTTT
CASSPSLSSGGARSTDTQYF
>TRBJ1-5|TRBD1|-|TRBV5-6
TGTGCCAGCAGCTTGGACCGGGGAACAGGGGTTACTCAGCCCCAGCATTTT
CASSLDRGTGVTQPQHF
>TRBJ1-3|-|-|TRBV2
TGTGCCAGCAAGGCCCTTTCTGGAAACACCATATATTTT
CASKALSGNTIYF
>TRBJ2-1|TRBD1|-|TRBV10-3
TGTGCCATCAGTTCGGACAGGGGCTACAATGAGCAGTTCTTC
CAISSDRGYNEQFF
>TRBJ2-3|-|-|TRBV14
TGTGCCAGCAGCCCCATCGGCAGGAGCACAGATACGCAGTATTTT
CASSPIGRSTDTQYF
>TRBJ1-3|-|few|TRBV7-8
TGTGCCAGCAGCTTAGGAGTTCGATACTCTGGAAACACCATATATTTT
CASSLGVRYSGNTIYF
>TRBJ1-2|-|-|TRBV12-3/TRBV12-4
TGTGCCAGCAGTTTTAACAGAGATTTCTATGGCTACACCTTC
CASSFNRDFYGYTF
>TRBJ2-7|-|-|TRBV5-1
TGCGCCAGCAGCTTAGAGCGAACATGGGGAGGAGACGAGCAGTACTTC
CASSLERTWGGDEQYF
>TRBJ2-1|-|-|TRBV6-2/TRBV6-3
TGTGCCAGCAGTTACTTGCGCGGTAGCTCCTACAATGAGCAGTTCTTC
CASSYLRGSSYNEQFF
>TRBJ2-2|TRBD1|few|TRBV7-3
TGTGCCAGCAGCTCAAGAGGGGGCCCCAAGAACACCGGGGAGCTGTTTTTT
CASSSRGGPKNTGELFF